This T cell receptor (beta chain) derives from a study of identical twins. Study outcomes and limitations: The same donors were not followed; conclusions instead depended on cross-sectional statistical analysis. Model-predicted out-of-frame TCR alpha sharing fell below observed values in monozygotic twins. Zero-insertion analyses might be partly confounded by invariant T cells like MAIT and iNKT.

TCRdb ran MiXCR on the 5' RACE reads and lists one entry per CDR3 protein. The profile shows about 570,000 distinct CDR3 sequences, roughly 9.5% of them singletons. The donor group consisted entirely of healthy Caucasians. This CDR3 is 14 amino acids long. V dropped 0 bases and J dropped 9; count of bases not matched to a gene: 2. The germline V gene has CDR1 MNHEY and CDR2 SVGEGT. Ten or more counts support this clonotype. Its antigen is currently unknown. This sample also appeared in a second study, on yellow fever vaccine responses in identical twins.

The rearrangement uses TRBV6-2 or TRBV6-3 and TRBJ2-1; 10 nucleotides agree with TRBD2. Input material: PBMCs. The sequence was obtained from a woman aged 18-29 years in good health. CDR3 in amino acids: CASSYSLAGVEQFF. The CDR3 region has the DNA TGTGCCAGCAGTTACTCCCTAGCGGGAGTTGAGCAGTTCTTC.